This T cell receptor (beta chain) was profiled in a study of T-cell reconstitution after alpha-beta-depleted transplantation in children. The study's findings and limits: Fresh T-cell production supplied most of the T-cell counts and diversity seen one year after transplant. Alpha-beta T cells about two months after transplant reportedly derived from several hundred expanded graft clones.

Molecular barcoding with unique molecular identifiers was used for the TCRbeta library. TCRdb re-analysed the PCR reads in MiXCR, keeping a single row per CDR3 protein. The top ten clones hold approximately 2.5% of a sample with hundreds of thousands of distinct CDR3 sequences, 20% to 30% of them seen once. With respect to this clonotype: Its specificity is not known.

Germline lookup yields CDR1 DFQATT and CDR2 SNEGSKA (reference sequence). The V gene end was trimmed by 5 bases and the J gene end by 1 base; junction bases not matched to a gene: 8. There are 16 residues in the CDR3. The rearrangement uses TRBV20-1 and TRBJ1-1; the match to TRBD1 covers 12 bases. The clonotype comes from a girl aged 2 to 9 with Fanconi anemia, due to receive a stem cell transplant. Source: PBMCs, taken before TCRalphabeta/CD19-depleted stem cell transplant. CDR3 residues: CSAGRDRGPWNTEAFF. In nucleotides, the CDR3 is TGCAGTGCTGGACGGGACAGGGGGCCATGGAACACTGAAGCTTTCTTT.